This T cell receptor (beta chain) was obtained from a study of shared clonotypes between healthy human individuals. Trimming left V 6 bases short and J 9 bases short, with 18 bases between. Per the germline V gene, CDR1 is SNHLY and CDR2 is FYNNEI. The CDR3 loop spans 14 amino acids. This clone was observed a single time. TCRdb's copy holds only in-frame clones and misses some; the assay was immunoSEQ multiplex PCR. Here the sample spans roughly 760,000 clones, about 74% being singletons. Specimen: memory CD4+ T cells sorted from blood. Subset reported: CD45RA-negative fraction. The clonotype originates from a young woman in good health. The chain couples TRBV2 to TRBJ2-1; either TRBD1 or TRBD2 may supply D (7 bases each). The CDR3 DNA reads TGTGCCAGCAGGAAACCCGACAGGGAGGGTGAGCAGTTCTTC. This encodes CASRKPDREGEQFF.